This T cell receptor (beta chain) was sequenced in a study of PD-L1 blockade in urothelial cancer. Overall study context: The year 2014 saw patients start atezolizumab, 1,200 mg intravenously every 3 weeks. The median T cell count in blood samples was over 140,000. Overall study results and limits: Below-median TCR clonality that was measured in pretreatment blood predicted better survival.

Concerning this clone: Its antigen is unidentified.

Clones were sequenced by immunoSEQ multiplex PCR, and TCRdb holds only the in-frame ones, with some missing. The repertoire holds around 110,000 clones, with around 89% as singletons. Time point specified: peripheral blood 6 weeks after treatment start. Patients' urothelial carcinoma was locally advanced or metastatic. Per the germline V gene, CDR1 is MGHDK and CDR2 is SYGVNS. The CDR3 covers 13 residues. V was shortened by 6 bases and J by 4 bases, with 13 bases between the two germline ends. The TCR originated in a man in his fifties or sixties with urothelial cancer. The sample here was PBMCs, taken around atezolizumab (anti-PD-L1) treatment. V gene TRBV25-1 combines with J gene TRBJ2-7, with D possibly matching TRBD1 (5 bases). The CDR3 coding sequence is TGTGCCAGCAGGCAGGGTGAGGAATACGAGCAGTACTTC. Residues: CASRQGEEYEQYF.